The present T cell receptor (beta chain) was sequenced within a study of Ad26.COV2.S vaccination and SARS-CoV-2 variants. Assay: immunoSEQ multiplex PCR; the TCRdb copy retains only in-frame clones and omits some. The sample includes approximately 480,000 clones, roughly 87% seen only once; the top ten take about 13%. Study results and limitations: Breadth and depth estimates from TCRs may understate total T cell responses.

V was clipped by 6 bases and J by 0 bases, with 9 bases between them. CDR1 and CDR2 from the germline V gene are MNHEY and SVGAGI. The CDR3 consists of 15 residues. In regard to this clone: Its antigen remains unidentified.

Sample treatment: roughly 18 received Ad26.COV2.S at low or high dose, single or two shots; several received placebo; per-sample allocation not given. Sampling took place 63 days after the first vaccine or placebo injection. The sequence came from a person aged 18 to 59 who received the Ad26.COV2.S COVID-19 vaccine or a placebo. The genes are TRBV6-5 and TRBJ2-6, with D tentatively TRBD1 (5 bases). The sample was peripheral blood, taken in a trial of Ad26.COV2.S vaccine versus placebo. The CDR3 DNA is TGTGCCAGCAGAAGACAGAACTCTGGGGCCAACGTCCTGACTTTC. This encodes CASRRQNSGANVLTF.